This TCR beta chain comes out of a study of blood T cell repertoires in COVID-19. TCRdb keeps only in-frame clones here, not all; method: immunoSEQ multiplex PCR. The table lists some 68,000 clones, roughly nine tenths of them singletons. The CDR3 has 14 amino acids. V dropped 5 bases and J dropped 6; count of bases not matched to a gene: 8. CDR1 and CDR2 (germline): MDHEN, SYDVKM. The sample comprised peripheral blood. This rearrangement joins TRBV28 to TRBJ1-2; 8 bases fit TRBD1. The TCR comes from a man in his fifties with acute or convalescent COVID-19. The CDR3 DNA reads as TGTGCCAGCAGTCCAGGACAGGGCCTAAATGGCTACACCTTC. Translating it yields CASSPGQGLNGYTF.